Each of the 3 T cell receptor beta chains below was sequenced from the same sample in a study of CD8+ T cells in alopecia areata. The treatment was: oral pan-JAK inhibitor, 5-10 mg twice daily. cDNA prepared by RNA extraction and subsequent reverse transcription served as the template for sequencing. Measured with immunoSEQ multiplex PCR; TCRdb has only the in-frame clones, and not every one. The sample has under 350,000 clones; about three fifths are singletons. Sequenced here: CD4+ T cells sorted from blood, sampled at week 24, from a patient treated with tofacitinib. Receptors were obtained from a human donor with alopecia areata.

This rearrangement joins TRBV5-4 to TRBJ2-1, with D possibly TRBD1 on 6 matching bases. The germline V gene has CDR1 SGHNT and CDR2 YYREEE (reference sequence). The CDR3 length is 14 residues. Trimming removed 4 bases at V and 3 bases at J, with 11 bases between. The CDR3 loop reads CASSTGTSYNEQFF. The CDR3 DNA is TGTGCCAGCAGCACCGGGACAAGCTACAATGAGCAGTTCTTC.

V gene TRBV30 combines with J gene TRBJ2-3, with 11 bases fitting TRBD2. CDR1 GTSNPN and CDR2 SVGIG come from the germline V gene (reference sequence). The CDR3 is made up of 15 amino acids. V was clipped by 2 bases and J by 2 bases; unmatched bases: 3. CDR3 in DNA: TGTGCCTGGAGTTCACTAGCGGGGGCCACAGATACGCAGTATTTT. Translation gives CAWSSLAGATDTQYF.

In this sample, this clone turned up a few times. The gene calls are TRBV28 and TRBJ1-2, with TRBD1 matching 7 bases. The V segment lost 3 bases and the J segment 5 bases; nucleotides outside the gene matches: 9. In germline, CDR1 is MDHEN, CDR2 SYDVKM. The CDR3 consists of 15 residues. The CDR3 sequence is CASSFGGGAGYGYTF. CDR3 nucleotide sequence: TGTGCCAGCAGTTTCGGAGGGGGCGCCGGATATGGCTACACCTTC.